The clone carrying this T cell receptor beta chain was picked up one time. This sample is part of a study of T-cell memory formation after mild COVID-19. The V and J ends lost 6 bases and 2 bases, in that order; junction bases with no gene match: 6. Germline V lookup: CDR1 DFQATT, CDR2 SNEGSKA (reference sequence). The CDR3 is 13 residues long. TCRdb passed the 5' RACE reads through MiXCR, listing each CDR3 protein once. The sample has about 400,000 distinct CDR3 sequences; more than 15% are singletons. The source is a man aged 18 to 30 who had mild COVID-19 (a few samples of this study predate the infection). Cell type and time point are not known. Sequenced material: PBMCs or a T cell subset sorted from them (not recorded which). The chain joins TRBV20-1 to TRBJ1-1; 7 bases are shared with TRBD1. The CDR3 loop reads CSAQGGGNTEAFF. The DNA for the CDR3 is TGCAGTGCCCAGGGGGGGGGAAACACTGAAGCTTTCTTT.